This passage covers 29 T cell receptor beta chains from one sample sequenced in a study of T cells in pancreatic ductal adenocarcinoma. Assay: immunoSEQ multiplex PCR; the TCRdb copy retains only in-frame clones and omits some. The sample holds approximately 5,000 clones, around nine tenths seen once. Selected pancreatic ductal adenocarcinoma patients had undergone surgery without neoadjuvant therapy. The sample was pancreatic tumor tissue. The receptors derive from a human donor with pancreatic ductal adenocarcinoma.

V and J are TRBV23-1 and TRBJ2-1; D may correspond to TRBD1 or TRBD2 (5 bases each). TRBV23-1 is noted as an ORF with a role that remains uncertain. The length of the CDR3 is 19 residues. Trimming stripped 6 bases from V and 3 bases from J, with 27 bases between. The CDR3 here is CASSPDRGPLGDVYNEQFF. CDR3 sequence (DNA): TGCGCCAGCAGCCCCGACCGGGGTCCCCTAGGGGACGTCTACAATGAGCAGTTCTTC.

The V call is TRBV6-5, the J call TRBJ2-7, with no clear D. Germline V gene lookup returns CDR1 MNHEY and CDR2 SVGAGI. This CDR3 is built from 13 residues. V shed 0 bases and J shed 7 bases, with 10 bases lying between them. CDR3 loop: CASSYSNLLEQYF. In nucleotides, the CDR3 is TGTGCCAGCAGTTACTCCAACCTTTTGGAGCAGTACTTC.

This chain links TRBV5-1 with TRBJ2-7; D remains unclear. Looked up from germline, CDR1 is SGHRS and CDR2 is YFSETQ. V was cut by 3 bases and J by 2 bases, with 12 bases left in between. The CDR3 contains 14 residues. CDR3 residues: CASSSAVVPYEQYF. The CDR3 DNA reads as TGCGCCAGCAGCTCGGCAGTGGTGCCCTACGAGCAGTACTTC.

This rearrangement joins TRBV9 to TRBJ2-1; tentatively, D is TRBD1 (5 bases). Trimming left V 3 bases short and J 0 bases short, with 10 bases between. This CDR3 spans 15 amino acids. In germline, CDR1 is SGDLS, CDR2 YYNGEE. The chain's CDR3 is CASSARVSSYNEQFF. CDR3 in DNA: TGTGCCAGCAGCGCCAGGGTCAGCTCCTACAATGAGCAGTTCTTC.

This clone was counted a few times. V usage is TRBV7-8 and J usage is TRBJ1-2; 8 bases align to TRBD1. The CDR3 runs to 16 residues. Germline assignment: CDR1 SGHVS and CDR2 FQNEAQ. Trimming cost V 5 bases and J 2 bases; bases outside gene matches: 10. Here the CDR3 DNA reads TGTGCCAGCAGCGCCGATGTCAGGGGGCCGAACTATGGCTACACCTTC. Protein: CASSADVRGPNYGYTF. The complete variable domain, with remaining parts taken from reference TRBV7-8 and TRBJ1-2, reads GAGVSQSPRYKVAKRGQDVALRCDPISGHVSLFWYQQALGQGPEFLTYFQNEAQLDKSGLPSDRFFAERPEGSVSTLKIQRTQQEDSAVYLCASSADVRGPNYGYTFGSGTRLTVV.

There are a few counts of this clone. The chain couples TRBV9 to TRBJ1-1; D perhaps matches TRBD1 (6 bases). Per germline, CDR1 SGDLS and CDR2 YYNGEE. The V and J ends lost 4 bases and 3 bases respectively, with 16 bases between them. There are 15 residues in the CDR3. The CDR3 DNA is TGTGCCAGCAGCCCTGGAGGGGGTACGGACACTGAAGCTTTCTTT. Residues: CASSPGGGTDTEAFF. Complete variable domain (other parts from reference TRBV9 and TRBJ1-1): DSGVTQTPKHLITATGQRVTLRCSPRSGDLSVYWYQQSLDQGLQFLIQYYNGEERAKGNILERFSAQQFPDLHSELNLSSLELGDSALYFCASSPGGGTDTEAFFGQGTRLTVV.

The chain links TRBV5-6 to TRBJ2-3, with a possible D match to TRBD1 (5 bases). Germline assignment: CDR1 SGHDT and CDR2 YYEEEE. The CDR3 length is 13 residues. V lost 1 base and J lost 6, with 9 bases in between. In DNA, the CDR3 is TGTGCCAGCAGCTTGTGGGGCGACGATACGCAGTATTTT. Protein sequence: CASSLWGDDTQYF.

The rearrangement links TRBV19 to TRBJ2-2; 9 bases align to TRBD2. Per the germline V gene, CDR1 is LNHDA and CDR2 is SQIVND (reference sequence). CDR3 length equals 18 residues. V shed 7 bases and J 0 bases; nucleotides not matched to a gene: 12. In DNA form, the CDR3 reads TGTGCCAGTACCCAAGGTCTAGCGGGATTCCCGAACACCGGGGAGCTGTTTTTT. Translating gives CASTQGLAGFPNTGELFF. Variable domain in full (rest from reference TRBV19 and TRBJ2-2): DGGITQSPKYLFRKEGQNVTLSCEQNLNHDAMYWYRQDPGQGLRLIYYSQIVNDFQKGDIAEGYSVSREKKESFPLTVTSAQKNPTAFYLCASTQGLAGFPNTGELFFGEGSRLTVL.

This clone was recorded once. The chain has TRBV9 and TRBJ2-7; 9 positions match TRBD1. CDR3 length: 16 residues. CDR1 is SGDLS and CDR2 is YYNGEE in the germline V gene. Trimming took 0 bases from V and 5 from J; bases not matched to a gene: 9. The CDR3 spells CASSVGQGVGVDEQYF. The CDR3 DNA sequence: TGTGCCAGCAGCGTAGGACAGGGGGTTGGGGTTGACGAGCAGTACTTC.

V is TRBV7-9 and J is TRBJ2-2; D call uncertain. V was trimmed by 1 base and J by 4 bases, leaving 4 bases between them. The CDR3 covers 13 residues. Per the germline V gene, CDR1 is SEHNR and CDR2 is FQNEAQ (reference sequence). The CDR3 spells CASSLDPTGELFF. For the CDR3, the DNA is TGTGCCAGCAGCTTAGACCCCACCGGGGAGCTGTTTTTT.

V gene TRBV4-2 combines with J gene TRBJ1-6; D not resolved. V was shortened by 4 bases and J by 6 bases, with 16 bases between the two germline ends. The CDR3 is 16 residues long. Germline CDR1 LGHNA, CDR2 YNFKEQ. The CDR3 is CASSPTAAGSNSPLHF. The CDR3 region has the DNA TGTGCCAGCAGCCCCACCGCCGCGGGGAGTAATTCACCCCTCCACTTT.

This chain joins TRBV7-8 and TRBJ1-1, with no clear D. The length of the CDR3 is 14 residues. Germline values: CDR1 SGHVS, CDR2 FQNEAQ. V was trimmed by 0 bases and J by 6 bases, leaving 11 bases between them. CDR3 DNA: TGTGCCAGCAGCTTAGCACAGCTCGGCGCTGAAGCTTTCTTT. Residues: CASSLAQLGAEAFF.

The CDR3 here is CSVGGGPSGYTF. As DNA, the CDR3 is TGCAGCGTTGGGGGGGGACCTTCTGGCTACACCTTC. The chain is built from TRBV29-1 and TRBJ1-2, with D possibly TRBD1 on 5 matching bases. Germline lookup yields CDR1 SQVTM and CDR2 ANQGSEA. The CDR3 consists of 12 residues. Deletions cut 4 bases from V and 7 bases from J, with 13 bases between.

CDR3 in DNA: TGTGCCAGCAGCAGTGGACAGGGAGCAACAGATACGCAGTATTTT. Protein product: CASSSGQGATDTQYF. The rearrangement joins TRBV7-9 to TRBJ2-3, with 8 bases matching TRBD1. The length of the CDR3 is 15 residues. V lost 5 bases and J lost 3; bases outside the gene matches: 7. The germline CDR1 and CDR2 sequences are SEHNR and FQNEAQ (reference sequence).

The chain couples TRBV18 to TRBJ2-2, with 8 positions matching TRBD1. V gave up 0 bases and J gave up 4 bases; unmatched junction bases: 4. Germline lookup yields CDR1 KGHSH and CDR2 LQKENI. The CDR3 contains 16 residues. The CDR3 protein is CASSPPGQGGTGELFF. The CDR3 region has the DNA TGTGCCAGCTCACCACCAGGACAGGGCGGCACCGGGGAGCTGTTTTTT.

The table lists this clone with a few counts. The rearrangement joins TRBV6-1 to TRBJ2-5; 9 bases map to TRBD2. Germline V gene lookup returns CDR1 MNHNS and CDR2 SASEGT. The length of the CDR3 is 18 residues. The V gene end was trimmed by 1 base and the J gene end by 2 bases; junction bases not matched to a gene: 11. CDR3 coding DNA: TGTGCCAGCAGTGAAGTCCCGACCCTAGCGGGGCCTCAAGAGACCCAGTACTTC. The encoded protein is CASSEVPTLAGPQETQYF.

This clone was seen a single time. This chain uses TRBV25-1 with TRBJ1-1; D remains unclear. V lost 4 bases and J lost 2, with 8 bases in between. Per the germline V gene, CDR1 is MGHDK and CDR2 is SYGVNS. The length of the CDR3 is 13 residues. CDR3 region: CASSVAVNTEAFF. CDR3 sequence (DNA): TGTGCCAGCAGTGTTGCGGTCAACACTGAAGCTTTCTTT.

Here the CDR3 DNA reads TGTGCCAGCAGCTTACCGGGACTAGCGGGAATAGCAGATACGCAGTATTTT. This sequence encodes CASSLPGLAGIADTQYF. This sequence joins TRBV7-2 and TRBJ2-3; 13 bases fit TRBD2. Germline V gene data show CDR1 as SGHTA and CDR2 as FQGNSA. V shed 2 bases and J 4 bases; nucleotides not matched to a gene: 6. This CDR3 contains 17 residues.

J is TRBJ2-3 and V is TRBV12-5; 12 nucleotides align to TRBD2. Trimming cost V 5 bases and J 5 bases; bases outside gene matches: 2. This CDR3 is 14 amino acids long. Germline loops: CDR1 LGHNT, CDR2 FRNRAP. This CDR3 is CASGAGLAGDTQYF. The CDR3 coding sequence is TGTGCTAGTGGTGCGGGACTAGCGGGAGATACGCAGTATTTT.

In its sample, this clone was seen once. The rearrangement links TRBV10-2 to TRBJ2-1, with a tentative D call TRBD2 (7 bases). Trimming shortened V by 11 bases and J by 4 bases, and 15 bases separated the two germline ends. Per the germline V gene, CDR1 is WSHSY and CDR2 is SAAADI. The CDR3 spans 13 residues. The DNA of the CDR3 is TGCGCCGGTCGGGGGGCCGGATACAATGAGCAGTTCTTC. Its translation is CAGRGAGYNEQFF.

The chain combines TRBV7-2 with TRBJ2-7; D not resolved. Germline V gene lookup returns CDR1 SGHTA and CDR2 FQGNSA. V was clipped by 3 bases and J by 1 base, with 1 base between them. CDR3 length: 11 amino acids. CDR3 nucleotides: TGTGCCAGCAGCTTTTCCTACGAGCAGTACTTC. Its translation: CASSFSYEQYF.

The rearrangement uses TRBV6-1 and TRBJ1-6, with a tentative D call TRBD1 (5 bases). The CDR3 consists of 13 residues. Germline assignment: CDR1 MNHNS and CDR2 SASEGT. The V end lost 6 bases, the J end lost 10 bases, and 13 bases lay between the germline ends. CDR3 coding DNA: TGTGCCAGCAGCAGGGAGGTTGGATCACCCCTCCACTTT. This translates into CASSREVGSPLHF.

The chain uses TRBV5-4 and TRBJ2-3, with 8 positions matching TRBD2. Trimming removed 0 bases from V and 0 bases from J; junction bases left unmatched: 9. In germline, CDR1 is SGHNT, CDR2 YYREEE (reference sequence). The CDR3 length is 18 residues. CDR3 region: CASSLANRRGASTDTQYF. Here the CDR3 DNA reads TGTGCCAGCAGCTTGGCAAATCGGCGGGGGGCTAGCACAGATACGCAGTATTTT.

The chain combines TRBV7-9 with TRBJ2-7, with TRBD1 matching over 7 bases. The germline CDR1 and CDR2 sequences are SEHNR and FQNEAQ (reference sequence). The CDR3 runs to 15 residues. Unmatched junction bases numbered 6, after V lost 1 base and J lost 3 bases. As DNA, the CDR3 is TGTGCCAGCAGCTTAGACGGGACAGTGCTCTACGAGCAGTACTTC. Protein: CASSLDGTVLYEQYF.

CDR3 sequence: CASSPFGRQNTDTQYF. The CDR3 nucleotides are TGCGCCAGCAGCCCCTTTGGCAGACAAAACACAGATACGCAGTATTTT. This sequence joins TRBV5-1 and TRBJ2-3; D unclear. V was trimmed by 4 bases and J by 2 bases, leaving 17 bases between them. Per germline, CDR1 SGHRS and CDR2 YFSETQ. The length of the CDR3 is 16 residues.

The rearrangement links TRBV15 to TRBJ2-1; 13 bases match TRBD2. Unmatched junction bases numbered 4, after V lost 0 bases and J lost 8 bases. Germline CDR1 LNHNV, CDR2 YYDKDF (reference sequence). There are 16 residues in the CDR3. CDR3 region: CATSRDSGLAGDEQFF. As DNA, the CDR3 is TGTGCCACCAGCAGAGATTCAGGACTAGCGGGAGATGAGCAGTTCTTC.

The rearrangement links TRBV19 to TRBJ1-1, with 7 bases identical to TRBD1. Germline CDR1 LNHDA, CDR2 SQIVND (reference sequence). The CDR3 has 12 residues. The V segment lost 10 bases and the J segment 3 bases; nucleotides outside the gene matches: 5. CDR3 sequence reads: CAIRDSYTEAFF. The CDR3 nucleotides read TGTGCCATTCGGGACAGCTACACTGAAGCTTTCTTT.

V and J are TRBV27 and TRBJ2-7; unclear D gene. The V gene's germline CDR1 is MNHEY and CDR2 SMNVEV (reference sequence). The CDR3 runs 13 residues. V shed 7 bases and J shed 0 bases, with 10 bases lying between them. CDR3 sequence (DNA): TGTGCCAGCAACGGAAGGAGCTCCTACGAGCAGTACTTC. Protein product: CASNGRSSYEQYF.

This clone was seen once. J is TRBJ2-7 and V is TRBV6-5, with TRBD1 matching over 9 bases. The CDR3 consists of 14 residues. V was pared by 5 bases and J by 4 bases, with 6 bases of the junction left unmatched. CDR1 is MNHEY, CDR2 SVGAGI, per germline. The CDR3 spells CASSAGTGRYEQYF. The CDR3 nucleotides are TGTGCCAGCAGTGCTGGGACAGGGCGGTACGAGCAGTACTTC.